The 29 T cell receptor beta chains reported below all come from one sample, sequenced in a study of cytomegalovirus exposure and HLA in healthy donors. The PCR had 60 Vbeta and 13 Jbeta primers. Clones were read by immunoSEQ multiplex PCR, and TCRdb kept only the in-frame ones, dropping some. The sample lists 75,000 to 90,000 clones, over 75% occurring once. The sequencing sample was made of PBMCs. All receptors derive from a man aged 45-65 years in good health and CMV-seronegative.

In its sample, this clone was seen once. The V gene is TRBV27, the J gene TRBJ2-5, with 10 nucleotides matching TRBD1. Germline CDR1 reads MNHEY; CDR2 reads SMNVEV (reference sequence). V lost 5 bases, J lost 4 bases, and 10 bases stayed unmatched. The CDR3 covers 16 residues. CDR3 coding DNA: TGTGCCAGCAGTCCCGGGACAGGGGTTTCAGGAGAGACCCAGTACTTC. Encoded protein: CASSPGTGVSGETQYF.

This chain uses TRBV5-1 with TRBJ2-3, with 8 bases matching TRBD1. Trimming cost V 4 bases and J 4 bases; bases outside gene matches: 2. CDR1 and CDR2 from the germline V gene are SGHRS and YFSETQ. The CDR3 length is 13 residues. This CDR3 reads CASSDRGSDTQYF. The CDR3 DNA reads TGCGCCAGCAGCGACAGGGGTTCAGATACGCAGTATTTT. Looking up the rest from reference TRBV5-1 and TRBJ2-3 gives the full variable domain: KAGVTQTPRYLIKTRGQQVTLSCSPISGHRSVSWYQQTPGQGLQFLFEYFSETQRNKGNFPGRFSGRQFSNSRSEMNVSTLELGDSALYLCASSDRGSDTQYFGPGTRLTVL.

The chain uses TRBV28 and TRBJ2-2; 7 positions match TRBD2. Looked up from germline, CDR1 is MDHEN and CDR2 is SYDVKM. This CDR3 is built from 15 residues. The ends lost 8 bases at V and 1 base at J; junction bases unmatched: 7. The CDR3: CASGQTGGNTGELFF. The CDR3 nucleotides read TGTGCCAGCGGGCAAACGGGGGGGAACACCGGGGAGCTGTTTTTT.

The rearrangement links TRBV11-2 to TRBJ1-1, with a possible D match to TRBD1 (5 bases). Germline CDR1 reads SGHAT; CDR2 reads FQNNGV. This CDR3 comprises 13 residues. V gave up 5 bases and J gave up 3 bases, with 10 bases separating them. The CDR3 bases are TGTGCCAGCAGCCAGGGCTTGTACACTGAAGCTTTCTTT. This codes for CASSQGLYTEAFF.

V usage is TRBV21-1 and J usage is TRBJ2-7; the D call of TRBD1 is as the table states it, not checked on the DNA. TRBV21-1 is tagged as a pseudogene. The CDR3 runs 16 residues. The CDR3 protein is CASSTVFPRPSYEQYF. Written as DNA, the CDR3 is TGTGCCAGCAGCACCGTGTTTCCCAGGCCTTCCTACGAGCAGTACTTC.

For the CDR3, the DNA is TGTGCCAGCAGCGGGATGGGAGGGAGACAGGGGGCCATATGGCAAGAGACCCAGTACTTC. Its protein is CASSGMGGRQGAIWQETQYF. V is TRBV9 and J is TRBJ2-5, with TRBD1 identical over 10 bases. With V trimmed by 3 bases and J by 2 bases, 19 bases remained unmatched. CDR3 length: 20 residues. CDR1 and CDR2 (germline): SGDLS, YYNGEE. Complete variable domain (other parts from reference TRBV9 and TRBJ2-5): DSGVTQTPKHLITATGQRVTLRCSPRSGDLSVYWYQQSLDQGLQFLIQYYNGEERAKGNILERFSAQQFPDLHSELNLSSLELGDSALYFCASSGMGGRQGAIWQETQYFGPGTRLLVL.

The chain couples TRBV7-9 to TRBJ2-7, with TRBD1 identical over 9 bases. Trimming took 5 bases from V and 1 from J; bases not matched to a gene: 12. The germline V gene has CDR1 SEHNR and CDR2 FQNEAQ (reference sequence). The length of the CDR3 is 17 residues. The CDR3 sequence: CASSPRGGQGLSYEQYF. In DNA, the CDR3 is TGTGCCAGCAGCCCCAGGGGGGGACAGGGCTTGTCCTACGAGCAGTACTTC.

The chain couples TRBV19 to TRBJ1-1; 9 bases align to TRBD1. V lost 4 bases to trimming and J lost 0 bases; unmatched junction nucleotides: 0. The germline V gene encodes CDR1 LNHDA and CDR2 SQIVND (reference sequence). The CDR3 spans 14 residues. CDR3 sequence: CASSRDRVNTEAFF. In DNA form, the CDR3 reads TGTGCCAGTAGTAGGGACAGGGTGAACACTGAAGCTTTCTTT.

The genes are TRBV19 and TRBJ1-4; 12 nucleotides match TRBD1. Germline trimming cut 7 bases from V and 8 bases from J; bases unmatched to any gene: 8. The CDR3 is made up of 15 amino acids. CDR1 LNHDA and CDR2 SQIVND come from the germline V gene (reference sequence). The CDR3 DNA reads as TGTGCCAGTACCCTCCCCGGGACAGGGGGCGAAAAACTGTTTTTT. It translates to CASTLPGTGGEKLFF.

This clone was picked up a small number of times. This chain's CDR3 is CASSLRPGVEKLFF. The DNA of the CDR3 is TGTGCCAGCAGCTTAAGGCCAGGGGTTGAAAAACTGTTTTTT. V gene TRBV7-9 combines with J gene TRBJ1-4; possibly TRBD1 for D (6 bases). Germline V gene data show CDR1 as SEHNR and CDR2 as FQNEAQ (reference sequence). The CDR3 has 14 amino acids. Trimming left V 2 bases short and J 7 bases short, with 11 bases between.

This clone showed up just a few times. This specimen includes other DNA sequences encoding the same CDR3. The V call is TRBV11-2, the J call TRBJ1-6, with 7 nucleotides matching TRBD1. CDR3 length: 14 residues. V dropped 3 bases and J dropped 10; count of bases not matched to a gene: 6. The germline V gene has CDR1 SGHAT and CDR2 FQNNGV. In DNA, the CDR3 is TGTGCCAGCAGCTTTGAACAGGGGAACTCACCCCTCCACTTT. It encodes CASSFEQGNSPLHF.

The CDR3 DNA follows: TGTGCCAGTAGTATAGAAACAGAATTCTATGGCTACACCTTC. This translates into CASSIETEFYGYTF. J is TRBJ1-2 and V is TRBV19; unclear D gene. Germline assignment: CDR1 LNHDA and CDR2 SQIVND (reference sequence). This CDR3 contains 14 residues. Between the trimmed V and J ends, which lost 0 bases and 4 bases, there was a span of 9 bases.

CDR3 nucleotides: TGTGCCAGCAGCCAAGCCGGGACAGCAAATTCACCCCTCCACTTT. It translates to CASSQAGTANSPLHF. The chain joins TRBV4-2 to TRBJ1-6, with 7 bases aligning to TRBD1. Unmatched junction bases numbered 4, after V lost 1 base and J lost 7 bases. Germline values: CDR1 LGHNA, CDR2 YNFKEQ. The CDR3 length is 15 residues.

CDR3 sequence: CASSLAGAGLPYEQYF. The CDR3 DNA follows: TGTGCCAGCAGCTTGGCTGGGGCGGGGCTCCCCTACGAGCAGTACTTC. This chain connects TRBV5-4 to TRBJ2-7; D is perhaps TRBD2 (6 bases). The CDR3 is 16 residues long. Germline V gene lookup returns CDR1 SGHNT and CDR2 YYREEE (reference sequence). Trimming cost V 0 bases and J 2 bases, with 15 bases left between them.

The CDR3 protein is CASSMAGSGNTIYF. Written as DNA, the CDR3 is TGTGCCAGTAGTATGGCGGGGTCTGGAAACACCATATATTTT. The rearrangement joins TRBV19 to TRBJ1-3; D not resolved. Trimming removed 3 bases from V and 1 base from J, with 7 bases in between. This CDR3 has 14 amino acids. Germline assignment: CDR1 LNHDA and CDR2 SQIVND (reference sequence).

This clone was picked up one time. This chain joins TRBV2 and TRBJ2-3; 8 bases are a match to TRBD2. The CDR3 is 18 residues long. Per the germline V gene, CDR1 is SNHLY and CDR2 is FYNNEI. V lost 8 bases and J lost 5; bases outside the gene matches: 21. CDR3 nucleotide sequence: TGTGCCAGCCGCCCCGGGGTAGCGGGGACCACGTCGGTAGATACGCAGTATTTT. Its protein product is CASRPGVAGTTSVDTQYF.

This sequence joins TRBV29-1 and TRBJ1-1; the match to TRBD1 covers 7 bases. The V gene end was trimmed by 7 bases and the J gene end by 1 base; junction bases not matched to a gene: 6. Germline lookup yields CDR1 SQVTM and CDR2 ANQGSEA. This CDR3 has 13 amino acids. This CDR3 reads CSARGQTNTEAFF. The CDR3 region has the DNA TGCAGCGCTAGGGGACAGACGAACACTGAAGCTTTCTTT.

The V call is TRBV5-4, the J call TRBJ2-7; unclear D gene. The V end lost 3 bases, the J end lost 2 bases, and 3 bases lay between the germline ends. Per germline, CDR1 SGHNT and CDR2 YYREEE (reference sequence). The CDR3 loop spans 11 amino acids. The CDR3 is CASSSPYEQYF. DNA of the CDR3: TGTGCCAGCAGCTCTCCCTACGAGCAGTACTTC.

The V call is TRBV5-4, the J call TRBJ2-7, with D maybe TRBD1 (6 bases). The CDR3 totals 15 residues. V lost 3 bases, J lost 5 bases, and 18 bases lay in between. Germline V gene sequence: CDR1 SGHNT, CDR2 YYREEE (reference sequence). This CDR3 reads CASSSTGQGLDEQYF. The CDR3 nucleotides are TGTGCCAGCAGCTCTACGGGGCAGGGGTTGGACGAGCAGTACTTC.

The rearrangement uses TRBV5-1 and TRBJ2-7; D perhaps matches TRBD1 (6 bases). V gave up 0 bases and J gave up 4 bases, with 11 bases separating them. The CDR3 loop spans 14 amino acids. CDR1 and CDR2 from the germline V gene are SGHRS and YFSETQ. The CDR3 nucleotides read TGCGCCAGCAGCTTGGCCAGCAGGGGTTACGAGCAGTACTTC. This gives the protein CASSLASRGYEQYF. Filled out from reference TRBV5-1 and TRBJ2-7, the complete variable domain reads KAGVTQTPRYLIKTRGQQVTLSCSPISGHRSVSWYQQTPGQGLQFLFEYFSETQRNKGNFPGRFSGRQFSNSRSEMNVSTLELGDSALYLCASSLASRGYEQYFGPGTRLTVT.

The sample holds one count of this clone. The genes are TRBV19 and TRBJ1-3; unclear D gene. The CDR3 covers 14 residues. Trimming shortened V by 8 bases and J by 0 bases, and 11 bases separated the two germline ends. Germline-derived CDR1 and CDR2 are LNHDA and SQIVND (reference sequence). The CDR3 protein is CASGRRSSGNTIYF. In DNA form, the CDR3 reads TGTGCCAGTGGCCGACGGAGCTCTGGAAACACCATATATTTT.

The chain is built from TRBV5-6 and TRBJ2-1; maybe TRBD2 (5 bases). This CDR3 spans 16 amino acids. Deletions cut 5 bases from V and 0 bases from J, with 15 bases between. CDR1 SGHDT and CDR2 YYEEEE come from the germline V gene. The CDR3 here is CASSSVARSSYNEQFF. CDR3 nucleotide sequence: TGTGCCAGCAGTTCCGTAGCGCGCAGCTCCTACAATGAGCAGTTCTTC.

The rearrangement links TRBV5-1 to TRBJ2-7; 13 nucleotides align to TRBD2. The CDR3 spans 17 residues. CDR1 is SGHRS, CDR2 YFSETQ, per germline. The V and J ends lost 4 bases and 1 base, in that order; junction bases with no gene match: 8. The CDR3: CASSLGTSGVISYEQYF. In DNA, the CDR3 is TGCGCCAGCAGCCTAGGGACTAGCGGGGTGATTTCCTACGAGCAGTACTTC. Drawing the rest from reference TRBV5-1 and TRBJ2-7, the complete variable domain is KAGVTQTPRYLIKTRGQQVTLSCSPISGHRSVSWYQQTPGQGLQFLFEYFSETQRNKGNFPGRFSGRQFSNSRSEMNVSTLELGDSALYLCASSLGTSGVISYEQYFGPGTRLTVT.

The genes are TRBV5-4 and TRBJ2-1; no firm D call. There are 15 residues in the CDR3. Between the trimmed V and J ends, which lost 0 bases and 6 bases, there was a span of 13 bases. Germline values: CDR1 SGHNT, CDR2 YYREEE (reference sequence). The CDR3 nucleotides read TGTGCCAGCAGCTTGGGAGCGCCCGGAACCAATGAGCAGTTCTTC. Translation gives CASSLGAPGTNEQFF.

The chain combines TRBV7-9 with TRBJ2-1, with TRBD2 matching 11 bases. The V and J ends lost 6 bases and 6 bases, in that order; junction bases with no gene match: 10. The germline CDR1 and CDR2 sequences are SEHNR and FQNEAQ (reference sequence). The CDR3 consists of 16 residues. For the CDR3, the DNA is TGTGCCAGCAGACTTGAGGGACTAGCGGCTTCCAATGAGCAGTTCTTC. Translation: CASRLEGLAASNEQFF.

This chain uses TRBV11-2 with TRBJ2-7; 7 bases line up with TRBD2. The germline CDR1 and CDR2 sequences are SGHAT and FQNNGV. CDR3 length: 13 residues. The trim removed 5 bases at V and 5 bases at J, leaving 6 bases unmatched. CDR3 nucleotides: TGTGCCAGCAGCCCGATGGGGGGGAACGAGCAGTACTTC. Translation gives CASSPMGGNEQYF.

This chain uses TRBV21-1 with TRBJ2-3; the table's TRBD2 call for D was not verified on the DNA. TRBV21-1 counts as a pseudogene. The CDR3 spans 18 residues. CDR3 protein: CASSKVGTSGDGTDTQYF. CDR3 bases: TGTGCCAGCAGCAAAGTGGGGACTAGCGGGGATGGGACAGATACGCAGTATTTT.

This rearrangement joins TRBV7-9 to TRBJ2-5; the match to TRBD1 covers 7 bases. Germline lookup yields CDR1 SEHNR and CDR2 FQNEAQ (reference sequence). This CDR3 contains 14 residues. J was trimmed by 2 bases and V by 5 bases; bases with no gene match: 5. The CDR3 DNA reads TGTGCCAGCAGCGCCACGACAGGGCAAGAGACCCAGTACTTC. Translation: CASSATTGQETQYF.

The chain couples TRBV18 to TRBJ1-1; D unclear. Germline V gene lookup returns CDR1 KGHSH and CDR2 LQKENI. V gave up 4 bases and J gave up 3 bases, with 9 bases separating them. CDR3 length: 13 amino acids. CDR3 residues: CASSRTRDTEAFF. In nucleotides, the CDR3 is TGTGCCAGCTCACGGACGAGGGACACTGAAGCTTTCTTT. Full variable domain (rest looked up from reference TRBV18 and TRBJ1-1): NAGVMQNPRHLVRRRGQEARLRCSPMKGHSHVYWYRQLPEEGLKFMVYLQKENIIDESGMPKERFSAEFPKEGPSILRIQQVVRGDSAAYFCASSRTRDTEAFFGQGTRLTVV.